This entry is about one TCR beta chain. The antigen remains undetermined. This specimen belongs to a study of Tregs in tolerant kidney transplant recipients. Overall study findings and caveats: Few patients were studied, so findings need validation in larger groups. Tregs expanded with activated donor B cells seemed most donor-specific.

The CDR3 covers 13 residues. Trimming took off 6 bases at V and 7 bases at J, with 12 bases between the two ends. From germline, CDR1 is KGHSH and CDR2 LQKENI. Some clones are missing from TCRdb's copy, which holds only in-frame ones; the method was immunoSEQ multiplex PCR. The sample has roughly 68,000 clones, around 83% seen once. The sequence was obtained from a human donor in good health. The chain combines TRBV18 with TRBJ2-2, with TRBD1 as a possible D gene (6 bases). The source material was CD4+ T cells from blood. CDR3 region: CASSPGQIGELFF. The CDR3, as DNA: TGTGCCAGCTCCCCCGGACAGATCGGGGAGCTGTTTTTT.